These T cell receptor beta chains were read from a single sample in a study of T cells in Graves' hyperthyroidism and ophthalmopathy. TCRdb called the multiplex PCR reads again in MiXCR, with one record for every CDR3 protein. The table lists fewer than 350,000 distinct CDR3 sequences, over 15% of them singletons, with around 50% in the top ten. The source material was blood. These receptors were collected from a woman in her forties or fifties with Graves' hyperthyroidism. Both conserved end residues are part of each CDR3. The D gene is left open where the match is weak. Size is stated for part of the rows, as once, few or many counts, or as a class when the clone is expanded.

abundance | j_gene | d_gene | v_gene | CDR3nt | CDR3aa
many | TRBJ1-1 | - | TRBV18 | TGTGCCAGCTCACCAGGCGGAACGAACACTGAAGCTTTCTTT | CASSPGGTNTEAFF
few | TRBJ2-6 | TRBD1 | TRBV19 | TGTGCCAGTGGGGACAGCTCTGGGGCCAACGTCCTGACTTTC | CASGDSSGANVLTF
few | TRBJ2-5 | - | TRBV7-2 | TGTGCCAGCAGCTCCCGCCGGGTCCAAGAGACCCAGTACTTC | CASSSRRVQETQYF
few | TRBJ2-3 | TRBD2 | TRBV20-1 | TGCAGTGCCCCGGGACTAGCAAGCACAGATACGCAGTATTTT | CSAPGLASTDTQYF
many | TRBJ2-3 | TRBD2 | TRBV7-2 | TGTGCCAGCAGCTCTCCGGGACTAGCGGGAGGTAGCACAGATACGCAGTATTTT | CASSSPGLAGGSTDTQYF
few | TRBJ2-7 | - | TRBV12-3/TRBV12-4 | TGTGCCAGCAGCCAGCGGTCGGACTCCTACGAGCAGTACTTC | CASSQRSDSYEQYF
few | TRBJ2-1 | TRBD1 | TRBV28 | TGTGCCAGCAGACGAGGACAGGCCCCGGGGAATGAGCAGTTCTTC | CASRRGQAPGNEQFF
- | TRBJ2-5 | TRBD2 | TRBV7-2 | TGTGCCAGCAGTGGGGCGGGGGAGACCCAGCACTTC | CASSGAGETQHF
few | TRBJ1-6 | TRBD1 | TRBV4-1 | TGCGCCAGCAGCCTCGACAGGGACCCTAATTCACCCCTCCACTTT | CASSLDRDPNSPLHF
few | TRBJ2-1 | - | TRBV11-2 | TGTGCCAGCAGCTTACGGGAGGAGCAGTTCTTC | CASSLREEQFF
few | TRBJ1-2 | - | TRBV3-1 | TGTGCCAGCAGCCAAGATGGAAGGACCTATGGCTACACCTTC | CASSQDGRTYGYTF
- | TRBJ1-2 | TRBD1 | TRBV5-4 | TGTGCCAGCAGCTTCCCAGGGGGCTATCTTGGCTACACCTTC | CASSFPGGYLGYTF
few | TRBJ2-1 | TRBD2 | TRBV20-1 | TGCAGTGCACTAACCCAGCGGGGGGTCGAGCAGTTCTTC | CSALTQRGVEQFF
many | TRBJ1-2 | TRBD1 | TRBV7-9 | TGTGCCAGCAGTACAGGGACAGCCGATGGCTACACCTTC | CASSTGTADGYTF
many | TRBJ2-3 | - | TRBV27 | TGTGCCAGCAGTTTGGAGGGAAGCACAGATACGCAGTATTTT | CASSLEGSTDTQYF
- | TRBJ2-1 | - | TRBV4-1 | TGCGCCAGCAGCCAAAAAGGCAGGGGCAACTACAATGAGCAGTTCTTC | CASSQKGRGNYNEQFF
few | TRBJ2-1 | - | TRBV12-3/TRBV12-4 | TGTGCCAGCAGTGTCGGGACGCGCTTGCCCGATGAGCAGTTCTTC | CASSVGTRLPDEQFF
once | TRBJ2-2 | TRBD2 | TRBV2 | TGTGCCAGCAGGAGGACTAGCGGGGGAAACACCGGGGAGCTGTTTTTT | CASRRTSGGNTGELFF
few | TRBJ2-1 | TRBD2 | TRBV7-3 | TGTGCCAGCAGCGTGACTAGCGGGGGGGCTCGGAATGAGCAGTTCTTC | CASSVTSGGARNEQFF
many | TRBJ1-1 | - | TRBV20-1 | TGCAGTGCAGAAAGCCTGGCAAACACTGAAGCTTTCTTT | CSAESLANTEAFF
- | TRBJ2-3 | - | TRBV6-6 | TGTGCCAGCAGTTACCTCCAGTCCACAGATACGCAGTATTTT | CASSYLQSTDTQYF
- | TRBJ2-3 | - | TRBV14 | TGTGCCAGCGGCCAAGCAGATACGCAGTATTTT | CASGQADTQYF
many | TRBJ1-1 | - | TRBV12-3/TRBV12-4 | TGTGCCAGCGCTCCCGGGACGAACACTGAAGCTTTCTTT | CASAPGTNTEAFF
- | TRBJ1-1 | - | TRBV5-1 | TGCGCCAGCAGCTTCAGCACTATGAACACTGAAGCTTTCTTT | CASSFSTMNTEAFF
- | TRBJ1-6 | - | TRBV20-1 | TGCAGTGCTAGAGATCGAGGAGGGATCGGGGATCGGTATAATTCACCCCTCCACTTT | CSARDRGGIGDRYNSPLHF
- | TRBJ1-2 | TRBD1 | TRBV6-1 | TGTGCCAGCAGTCCAGGACAGGGCCTAACTTATGGCTACACCTTC | CASSPGQGLTYGYTF
many | TRBJ1-1 | - | TRBV7-2 | TGTGCCAGCAGCTTAAGCCAAGGGACTGGTGAAGCTTTCTTT | CASSLSQGTGEAFF
few | TRBJ2-3 | TRBD2 | TRBV20-1 | TGCAGTGCTATTATACTAGCGGGAGGCCGGGAAGATACGCAGTATTTT | CSAIILAGGREDTQYF
many | TRBJ1-1 | TRBD1 | TRBV6-1 | TGTGCCAGCAGACCGGACAGGGGTGTAGCTTTCTTT | CASRPDRGVAFF
few | TRBJ2-5 | TRBD2 | TRBV2 | TGTGCCAGCAGTCCAATCTTAGCGGGAGGCCAAGAGACCCAGTACTTC | CASSPILAGGQETQYF
few | TRBJ2-5 | - | TRBV6-1 | TGTGCCAGCAGTGGAGCCCGCCACTACCAAGAGACCCAGTACTTC | CASSGARHYQETQYF
few | TRBJ2-1 | TRBD2 | TRBV7-3 | TGTGCCAGCAGCCCAAGCCCGTTGCTAGCGGGAGTGGGCAATGAGCAGTTCTTC | CASSPSPLLAGVGNEQFF
few | TRBJ2-5 | - | TRBV6-1 | TGTGCCAGCAGTGATCAGAGTCGAGAGACCCAGTACTTC | CASSDQSRETQYF
many | TRBJ2-1 | - | TRBV5-1 | TGCGCCAGCAGCATTAGCGTTACCTACAATGAGCAGTTCTTC | CASSISVTYNEQFF
- | TRBJ2-7 | TRBD1 | TRBV30 | TGTGCCTGGAGTGCTTCCTCCGGACAGGGCAGGCGGTACTTC | CAWSASSGQGRRYF
few | TRBJ1-2 | - | TRBV19 | TGTGCCAGTAGCCCTGTTGAGGGGTCTGGCTACACCTTC | CASSPVEGSGYTF
- | TRBJ1-2 | - | TRBV7-9 | TGTGCCAGCAGCCCCGTGGGCTACTATGGCTACACCTTC | CASSPVGYYGYTF
many | TRBJ2-7 | TRBD1 | TRBV20-1 | TGCAGTGCTAGTGCCGGGACAGGGGCCGAGCAGTACTTC | CSASAGTGAEQYF
few | TRBJ1-1 | - | TRBV7-9 | TGTGCCAGCAGCTTAGGGAACAGCGAGAATTTCTTT | CASSLGNSENFF
- | TRBJ2-1 | TRBD2 | TRBV10-3 | TGTGCCACACTAGCGGGGAACCCGCGAAATGAGCAGTTCTTC | CATLAGNPRNEQFF
many | TRBJ2-1 | TRBD2 | TRBV2 | TGTGCCAGCAGTGACTTGGGACTAGCGGGACCTGAGCAGTTCTTC | CASSDLGLAGPEQFF
- | TRBJ2-7 | TRBD1 | TRBV2 | TGTGCCACCGGGACAGGGAACGAGCAGTACTTC | CATGTGNEQYF
few | TRBJ2-6 | TRBD1 | TRBV2 | TGTGCCAGGTTAGGACAGGCTGGGGCCAACGTCCTGACTTTC | CARLGQAGANVLTF
many | TRBJ2-1 | TRBD2 | TRBV27 | TGTGCCAGCAGTTTATCGATAGTAGCGGGGGCCAGTAGATACAATGAGCAGTTCTTC | CASSLSIVAGASRYNEQFF
- | TRBJ2-2 | - | TRBV7-9 | TGTGCCAGCAGCTTACAAGGGACCCTGGGGAACACCGGGGAGCTGTTTTTT | CASSLQGTLGNTGELFF
- | TRBJ1-1 | - | TRBV20-1 | TGCAGTGCTAGTTTGAGCAGGGTTTGGGACACTGAAGCTTTCTTT | CSASLSRVWDTEAFF
- | TRBJ2-3 | TRBD2 | TRBV20-1 | TGCAGTGCTCCTAGGACAGCGGGGGGGAGCACAGATACGCAGTATTTT | CSAPRTAGGSTDTQYF
- | TRBJ2-7 | TRBD2 | TRBV3-1 | TGTGCCAGCAGCCAAGGTTTTGAGCGGGGCGAACAGCAGTACTTC | CASSQGFERGEQQYF
- | TRBJ2-5 | - | TRBV4-1 | TGCGCCAGCAGCCAAGATGACGGAAATCAAGAGACCCAGTACTTC | CASSQDDGNQETQYF
many | TRBJ1-1 | - | TRBV12-5 | TGTGCTAGTGGTTCCGGAGTCAGCCCTCGGGCTTTCTTT | CASGSGVSPRAFF
- | TRBJ1-6 | - | TRBV20-1 | TGCAGTGCTAGAGATCTACTGTTTGGGTCCTTAAATTCACCCCTCCACTTT | CSARDLLFGSLNSPLHF
- | TRBJ2-5 | - | TRBV3-1 | TGTGCCAGCAGCCAAGTGGTGGGGCAGGAGACCCAGTACTTC | CASSQVVGQETQYF
many | TRBJ1-2 | - | TRBV18 | TGTGCCAGCTCACCTGCCGGGACGGCTGGTGAGGGCTACACCTTC | CASSPAGTAGEGYTF
many | TRBJ1-1 | - | TRBV24-1 | TGTGCCACCAGTGATCCTAATTCGAGGGGTACTGAAGCTTTCTTT | CATSDPNSRGTEAFF
- | TRBJ2-7 | TRBD1 | TRBV3-1 | TGTGCCAGCAGCCCCCGGGACAGGGGGCGTGGAGAGCAGTACTTC | CASSPRDRGRGEQYF
many | TRBJ1-6 | TRBD1 | TRBV28 | TGTGCCAGCAGAGAGGGACAGGGGAATTCACCCCTCCACTTT | CASREGQGNSPLHF
few | TRBJ1-2 | - | TRBV29-1 | TGCAGCGTTGAAGGGTTTGGGGTCTATGGCTACACCTTC | CSVEGFGVYGYTF
few | TRBJ1-2 | - | TRBV6-1 | TGTGCCACCCGGAAGGGACGGCCTAACTATGGCTACACCTTC | CATRKGRPNYGYTF
many | TRBJ2-5 | - | TRBV28 | TGTGCCAGCAGTTTAAGCCTTGCCCAAGAGACCCAGTACTTC | CASSLSLAQETQYF